This note documents a single TCR beta chain sequence. Its target antigen remains unknown. No much larger clone is present one base from it, and per-base qualities are unavailable. The data derive from a study of T cell changes during pregnancy in multiple sclerosis (dated by TCRdb to between 2018 and 2021). For the study in its entirety: In women with multiple sclerosis, the researchers looked at how the T cell repertoire shifted as pregnancy progressed.

The library was made by the immunoSEQ multiplex PCR assay. In its TCRdb copy, this immuneACCESS table keeps in-frame sequences only and misses some clones. Where compared with another copy, unresolved V genes explain less than half of these, and the others have no known cause. This sample gives 95,000 to 150,000 clones in total; roughly 92% of them show up just once. Together, the top ten hold 6.2% of the sample. The CDR3 spans 16 residues, from the cysteine through the phenylalanine. CDR3 DNA is the only sequence kept; it has 48 bases, read in frame from the first base. CDR1 and CDR2 were assigned from the germline V gene (reference sequence) as WNHNN and SYGVQD. V trim: 9 bases; J trim: 0 bases; unmatched bases: 10.

The TCR originated in a female donor with multiple sclerosis, enrolled in a pregnancy study. This chain is built from TRBV10-1 and TRBJ1-1; the junction holds 10 bases that match TRBD1. The sequencing used peripheral blood, collected before pregnancy. DNA sequence: TGCGCCAGGGGTACCGGGACAGGGGAAATGAACACTGAAGCTTTCTTT. Its translation is CARGTGTGEMNTEAFF.